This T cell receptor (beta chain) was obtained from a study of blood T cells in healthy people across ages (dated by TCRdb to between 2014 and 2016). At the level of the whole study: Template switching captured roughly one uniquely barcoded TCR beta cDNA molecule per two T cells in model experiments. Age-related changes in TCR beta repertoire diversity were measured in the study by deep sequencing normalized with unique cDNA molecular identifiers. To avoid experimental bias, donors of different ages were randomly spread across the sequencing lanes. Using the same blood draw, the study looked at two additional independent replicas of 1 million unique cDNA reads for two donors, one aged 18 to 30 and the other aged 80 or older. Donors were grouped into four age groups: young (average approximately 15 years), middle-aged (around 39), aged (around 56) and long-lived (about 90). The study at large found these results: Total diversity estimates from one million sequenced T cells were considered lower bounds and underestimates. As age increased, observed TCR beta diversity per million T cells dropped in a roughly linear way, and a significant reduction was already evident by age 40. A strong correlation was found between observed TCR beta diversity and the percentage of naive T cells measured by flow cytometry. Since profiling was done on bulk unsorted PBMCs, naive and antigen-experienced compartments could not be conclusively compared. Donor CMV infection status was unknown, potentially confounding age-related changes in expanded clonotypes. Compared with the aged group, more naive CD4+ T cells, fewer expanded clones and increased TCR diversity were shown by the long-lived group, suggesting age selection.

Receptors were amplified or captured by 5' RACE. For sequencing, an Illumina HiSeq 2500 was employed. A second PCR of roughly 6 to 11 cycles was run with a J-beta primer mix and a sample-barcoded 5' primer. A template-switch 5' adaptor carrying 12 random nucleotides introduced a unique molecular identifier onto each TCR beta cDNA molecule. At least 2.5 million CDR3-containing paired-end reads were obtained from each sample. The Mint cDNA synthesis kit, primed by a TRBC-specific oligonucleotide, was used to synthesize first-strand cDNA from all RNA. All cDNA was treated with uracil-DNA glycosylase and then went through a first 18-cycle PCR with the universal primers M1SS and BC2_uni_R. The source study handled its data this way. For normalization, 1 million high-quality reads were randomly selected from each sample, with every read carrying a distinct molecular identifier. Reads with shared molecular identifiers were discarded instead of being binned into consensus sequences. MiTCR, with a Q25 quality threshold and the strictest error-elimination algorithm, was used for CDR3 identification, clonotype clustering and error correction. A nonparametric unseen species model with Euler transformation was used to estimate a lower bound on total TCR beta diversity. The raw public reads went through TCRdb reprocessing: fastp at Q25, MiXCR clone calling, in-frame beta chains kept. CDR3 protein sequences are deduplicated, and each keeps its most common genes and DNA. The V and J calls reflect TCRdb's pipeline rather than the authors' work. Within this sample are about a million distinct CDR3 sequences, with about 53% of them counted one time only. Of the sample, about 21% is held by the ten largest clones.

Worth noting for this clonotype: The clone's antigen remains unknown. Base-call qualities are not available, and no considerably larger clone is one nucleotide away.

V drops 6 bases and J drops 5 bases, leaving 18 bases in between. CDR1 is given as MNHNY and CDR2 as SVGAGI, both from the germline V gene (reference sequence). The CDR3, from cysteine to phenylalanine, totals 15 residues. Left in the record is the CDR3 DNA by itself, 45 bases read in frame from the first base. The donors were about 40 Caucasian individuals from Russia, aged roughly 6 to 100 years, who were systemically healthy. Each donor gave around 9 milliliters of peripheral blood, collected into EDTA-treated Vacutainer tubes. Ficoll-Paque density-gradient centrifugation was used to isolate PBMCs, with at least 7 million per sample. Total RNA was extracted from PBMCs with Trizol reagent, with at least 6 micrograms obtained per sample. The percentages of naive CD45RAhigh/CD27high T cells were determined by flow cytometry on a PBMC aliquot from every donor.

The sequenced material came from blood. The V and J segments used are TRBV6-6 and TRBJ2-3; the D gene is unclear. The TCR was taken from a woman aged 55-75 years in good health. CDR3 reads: CASSSTGNLGDTQYF. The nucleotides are TGTGCCAGCAGCTCAACTGGCAACCTGGGAGATACGCAGTATTTT.